The 23 T cell receptor beta chains reported below all come from one sample, sequenced in a study of blood T cells in healthy people across ages. A second roughly 7 to 11 cycle PCR used barcoded and J-beta primers. TCRdb re-called the 5' RACE reads with MiXCR, one entry per CDR3 protein. The sample shows hundreds of thousands of distinct CDR3 sequences, approximately 22% of them seen only once. Sequencing was performed on blood. Receptors originate from a man aged 70 or older in good health.

There are many counts of this clonotype. The chain has TRBV12-3 or TRBV12-4 and TRBJ2-3; no reliable D call. V lost 6 bases and J 0 bases, leaving 13 bases between the germline ends. This CDR3 is built from 15 residues. DNA of the CDR3: TGTGCCAGCAGCCTTTCTCTAGGGAGCACAGATACGCAGTATTTT. Translating it yields CASSLSLGSTDTQYF.

This clonotype was detected only a few times. The germline gene is not matched at one end of the junction; a read error may be the cause. The chain employs TRBV6-2 or TRBV6-3 and TRBJ2-1; 8 bases are a match to TRBD2. In germline, CDR1 is MNHEY, CDR2 SVGEGT. The CDR3 sequence is 15 residues long. The CDR3, as DNA: TGTGCCAGCAGCGATAGCGGGACGACCTACAATGAGCGGTTCTTC. Translation gives CASSDSGTTYNERFF.

As for this clonotype: The CDR3 end shows no conserved phenylalanine or tryptophan, and so a read error is likely. This chain links TRBV6-2 or TRBV6-3 with TRBJ2-5, with 12 bases lining up with TRBD2. CDR1 is MNHEY and CDR2 is SVGEGT in the germline V gene. The CDR3 has 18 residues. Trimming took 6 bases from V and 11 from J; bases not matched to a gene: 22. The CDR3 DNA follows: TGTGCCAGCAGCCCCCAGGAAAGACTAGCGGGAGAATCTCGGGAGCAGTACGTC. Translation: CASSPQERLAGESREQYV.

This sequence joins TRBV12-3 or TRBV12-4 and TRBJ2-7; D might be TRBD1 or TRBD2, each matching 5 bases. The CDR3 loop spans 17 amino acids. Trimming removed 4 bases from V and 0 bases from J, with 19 bases in between. DNA of the CDR3: TGTGCCAGCAGTTCGCTATTACCGGGACGGTTCTCCTACGAGCAGTACTTC. Encoded protein: CASSSLLPGRFSYEQYF.

This clonotype was observed at least ten times. The chain's CDR3 is CASSQVSRHEQFF. The CDR3 bases are TGTGCCAGCAGCCAAGTTTCTAGGCATGAGCAGTTCTTC. The J gene is TRBJ2-1, the V gene TRBV3-1; no firm D call. Germline V gene lookup returns CDR1 LGHDT and CDR2 YNNKEL (reference sequence). Trimming cost V 1 base and J 8 bases, with 9 bases left between them. The CDR3 is 13 amino acids.

The chain couples TRBV3-1 to TRBJ2-5; no clear D. Trimming pared 2 bases from V and 5 bases from J, leaving 12 bases between. Germline V gives CDR1 LGHDT, CDR2 YNNKEL (reference sequence). The CDR3 has 14 amino acids. In DNA form, the CDR3 reads TGTGCCAGCAGCCAAAAACGTACCAAGGAGACCCAGTACTTC. Its translation is CASSQKRTKETQYF.

The CDR3 nucleotides read TGCAGCGTTGTGGGAAGGGTTGGCCCAGATACGCAGTATTTT. Translation gives CSVVGRVGPDTQYF. The chain has TRBV29-1 and TRBJ2-3; D remains ambiguous. The CDR3 totals 14 residues. CDR1 and CDR2 from the germline V gene are SQVTM and ANQGSEA. V dropped 4 bases and J dropped 4 bases, with 15 bases sitting between them.

The chain combines TRBV30 with TRBJ2-1; tentative D call: TRBD2 (6 bases). The CDR3 totals 15 residues. Germline V gives CDR1 GTSNPN, CDR2 SVGIG (reference sequence). V was shortened by 3 bases and J by 2 bases, with 14 bases between the two germline ends. The CDR3 DNA reads as TGTGCCTGGAGAGGCGGGAAGGGGACCTACAATGAGCAGTTCTTC. Its translation is CAWRGGKGTYNEQFF.

In its sample, this clonotype was seen a few times. The V and J genes are TRBV14 and TRBJ1-1; the match to TRBD1 covers 8 bases. J was trimmed by 3 bases and V by 1 base; bases with no gene match: 10. CDR3 size: 17 residues. Germline V lookup: CDR1 SGHDN, CDR2 FVKESK. The CDR3 DNA sequence: TGTGCCAGCAGCCAAGGACTCGGACAGGGTTCGGACACTGAAGCTTTCTTT. Protein: CASSQGLGQGSDTEAFF.

J is TRBJ1-6 and V is TRBV10-3; D is uncertain. V shed 0 bases and J shed 7 bases, with 10 bases lying between them. Looked up from germline, CDR1 is ENHRY and CDR2 is SYGVKD. This CDR3 spans 15 amino acids. The CDR3 nucleotides are TGTGCCATCAGTGAGTCGATAGCAGGAAATTCACCCCTCCACTTT. Amino acids: CAISESIAGNSPLHF.

This clonotype was seen a handful of times. This rearrangement joins TRBV14 to TRBJ2-3, with D possibly matching TRBD1 (6 bases). The CDR3 covers 13 residues. Germline CDR1 and CDR2: SGHDN and FVKESK. V lost 4 bases and J lost 10, with 15 bases in between. The CDR3 protein is CASSRASTGAQYF. CDR3 DNA sequence: TGTGCCAGCAGCCGCGCTTCGACAGGAGCGCAGTATTTT.

This chain links TRBV20-1 with TRBJ1-4; D remains unclear. V was trimmed by 3 bases and J by 2 bases, leaving 13 bases between them. The germline V gene has CDR1 DFQATT and CDR2 SNEGSKA (reference sequence). The CDR3 has 15 amino acids. CDR3 amino acids: CSARRWFWTNEKLFF. CDR3 coding DNA: TGCAGTGCTAGGAGATGGTTCTGGACTAATGAAAAACTGTTTTTT.

The chain joins TRBV11-3 to TRBJ1-5; D may be TRBD1 (6 bases). Germline values: CDR1 SGHNT, CDR2 YENEEA. The CDR3 has 19 residues. Trimming left V 6 bases short and J 2 bases short, with 26 bases between. CDR3 amino acids: CASSPPLNRDIGGNQPQHF. The CDR3 bases are TGTGCCAGCAGTCCTCCGTTGAACAGGGACATTGGGGGCAATCAGCCCCAGCATTTT.

This clonotype was counted between two and nine times. The V and J genes are TRBV7-2 and TRBJ1-5; D perhaps matches TRBD1 (6 bases). The ends were cut back, 5 bases at V and 7 bases at J, with 18 bases in the middle. Germline V gives CDR1 SGHTA, CDR2 FQGNSA. The CDR3 spans 15 residues. The CDR3 protein is CASSPVIGGEQPQHF. The CDR3 coding sequence is TGTGCCAGCAGCCCAGTCATAGGGGGGGAACAGCCCCAGCATTTT.

V is TRBV12-3 or TRBV12-4 and J is TRBJ1-4; maybe TRBD1 (5 bases). Trimming stripped 5 bases from V and 0 bases from J, with 13 bases between. The CDR3 totals 16 residues. The CDR3 is CASSPTGHSTNEKLFF. CDR3 nucleotides: TGTGCCAGCAGTCCGACCGGACATTCAACTAATGAAAAACTGTTTTTT.

This clonotype was seen repeatedly, ten times or more. The V call is TRBV29-1, the J call TRBJ2-7, with TRBD1 matching over 9 bases. In germline, CDR1 is SQVTM, CDR2 ANQGSEA. This CDR3 spans 12 amino acids. V was clipped by 4 bases and J by 2 bases; unmatched bases: 0. The CDR3 DNA sequence: TGCAGCGTTGGACAGGGGGCCTACGAGCAGTACTTC. Residues: CSVGQGAYEQYF.

This clonotype was seen ten or more times. The chain is built from TRBV29-1 and TRBJ2-6; no clear D gene. This CDR3 comprises 13 residues. Germline V gene sequence: CDR1 SQVTM, CDR2 ANQGSEA. Trimming took off 6 bases at V and 4 bases at J, with 10 bases between the two ends. The CDR3: CSVKGTGANVLTF. The CDR3 nucleotides read TGCAGCGTAAAGGGAACCGGGGCCAACGTCCTGACTTTC.

This clonotype was recorded a few times. The J gene is TRBJ2-3, the V gene TRBV27; D call uncertain. Germline V gives CDR1 MNHEY, CDR2 SMNVEV (reference sequence). The V and J ends lost 1 base and 6 bases respectively, with 11 bases between them. The CDR3 runs 14 residues. Here the CDR3 DNA reads TGTGCCAGCAGTTTATTATTCATATCGGATACGCAGTATTTT. Translating gives CASSLLFISDTQYF.

This CDR3 reads CSASPSGGMNEQFF. As DNA, the CDR3 is TGCAGTGCCTCCCCTAGCGGGGGAATGAATGAGCAGTTCTTC. This chain joins TRBV20-1 and TRBJ2-5, with 10 nucleotides matching TRBD2. TRBJ2-1 matches the DNA end more closely, so the J call is doubtful. The CDR3 consists of 14 residues. Germline V gene sequence: CDR1 DFQATT, CDR2 SNEGSKA (reference sequence).

The J gene is TRBJ2-5, the V gene TRBV12-3 or TRBV12-4; tentative D call: TRBD1 (6 bases). The J call may be incorrect, as the DNA end agrees better with TRBJ2-1. The CDR3 is made up of 11 amino acids. CDR3 loop: CASSFGQFQFF. The CDR3 coding sequence is TGTGCCAGCAGTTTCGGACAGTTCCAGTTCTTC.

In this sample, this clonotype turned up many times. The CDR3 bases are TGCGCCAGCAGCTGGGGCTATGGCTACACCTTC. It specifies CASSWGYGYTF. The chain recombines TRBV5-1 with TRBJ1-2; no reliable D call. CDR1 and CDR2 from the germline V gene are SGHRS and YFSETQ. Trimming took off 3 bases at V and 4 bases at J, with 4 bases between the two ends. The length of the CDR3 is 11 residues.

The chain carries TRBV6-2 or TRBV6-3 and TRBJ2-5, with D possibly being TRBD2 (6 bases). Germline CDR1 reads MNHEY; CDR2 reads SVGEGT. Trimming cost V 7 bases and J 1 base, with 13 bases left between them. CDR3 length: 14 amino acids. CDR3 nucleotides: TGTGCCAGCATAACCGGGGGAGTCCAAGAGACCCAGTACTTC. Its translation is CASITGGVQETQYF.

A few counts support this clonotype. The rearrangement links TRBV30 to TRBJ2-3; D is undetermined. TRBJ1-5 matches the DNA end more closely, so the J call is doubtful. Germline-derived CDR1 and CDR2 are GTSNPN and SVGIG (reference sequence). The CDR3 is made up of 15 amino acids. CDR3 sequence (DNA): TGTGCCTGGAGTGTACCAACCACTTTAACCAATACGCAGCATTTT. It encodes CAWSVPTTLTNTQHF.